Listed here is a single T cell receptor beta chain. The antigen remains undetermined. Each CDR3 protein gets one entry after TCRdb re-called the 5' RACE reads with MiXCR. The sample has about 90,000 distinct CDR3 sequences, about 12% seen once. Germline V gives CDR1 SGHRS, CDR2 YFSETQ. This CDR3 is 17 amino acids long. V lost 4 bases, J lost 0 bases, and 9 bases stayed unmatched. This specimen comes from a study of early T cells in non-severe SARS-CoV-2 infection. About the research overall: The sequenced material was bulk RNA from unsorted whole blood, and its chains were unpaired. Study-wide results and caveats: Anti-spike CD8 responses were favored by VDJdb matching, which missed private and CD4 specificities.

The specimen was whole blood, collected at baseline. This TCR was recovered from an adult who was a healthcare worker with PCR-confirmed SARS-CoV-2 infection or an uninfected control (not recorded which). This chain links TRBV5-1 with TRBJ1-5; 8 bases line up with TRBD1. The CDR3 here is CASSPSGGSYSNQPQHF. The CDR3 DNA sequence: TGCGCCAGCAGCCCGTCAGGGGGCTCTTATAGCAATCAGCCCCAGCATTTT. Full variable domain (missing parts from reference TRBV5-1 and TRBJ1-5): KAGVTQTPRYLIKTRGQQVTLSCSPISGHRSVSWYQQTPGQGLQFLFEYFSETQRNKGNFPGRFSGRQFSNSRSEMNVSTLELGDSALYLCASSPSGGSYSNQPQHFGDGTRLSIL.